This T cell receptor beta chain was identified in a study of blood T cells in healthy people across ages (dated by TCRdb to between 2014 and 2017). In the study overall: In model experiments, template switching captured roughly one uniquely barcoded TCR beta cDNA molecule for every two T cells. The study measured age-related changes in TCR beta repertoire diversity using deep sequencing normalized with unique cDNA molecular identifiers. The donors were divided into four age groups: young (average around 15 years), middle-aged (around 37), aged (approximately 59) and long-lived (82). To avoid experimental bias, donors of different ages were randomly spread across the sequencing lanes. Two additional independent replicas of 1 million unique cDNA reads from the same blood draw were analyzed for two donors (one aged 18 to 29 and one aged 80 or older).

The CDR3 starts with the cysteine, ends with the phenylalanine, and has 17 residues. Only the CDR3 DNA stays, 51 bases, in frame from base 1. The germline V gene (reference sequence) supplies CDR1 DFQATT and CDR2 SNEGSKA. V was cut back by 7 bases and J by 5 bases, leaving a gap of 29 bases between them. What the research found in general, with its limitations: Observed TCR beta diversity correlated strongly with the percentage of naive T cells measured by flow cytometry. Estimates of total diversity based on one million sequenced T cells were regarded as lower bounds and as underestimates. Because donor CMV infection status was unknown, age-related changes in expanded clonotypes were potentially confounded. Bulk unsorted PBMC profiling prevented conclusive comparison of naive and antigen-experienced compartments. Compared with the aged group, the long-lived group had more naive CD4+ T cells, fewer expanded clones and increased TCR diversity, a pattern suggesting age selection. As age increased, observed TCR beta diversity per million T cells dropped in a roughly linear way, and a significant reduction was already evident by age about 40.

Notes on this clonotype: Its binding antigen is unknown. Per-base quality was not reported, and no clone a single base away is much larger than it.

Library preparation used 5' RACE. The instrument given in TCRdb is Illumina HiSeq 2500. A second PCR of about 7 to 12 cycles was performed with a sample-barcoded 5' primer and a J-beta primer mix. A template-switch 5' adaptor carrying 12 random nucleotides introduced a unique molecular identifier onto each TCR beta cDNA molecule. Each sample yielded at least 3 million CDR3-containing paired-end reads. First-strand cDNA was synthesized from all RNA with the Mint cDNA synthesis kit, primed by a TRBC-specific oligonucleotide. Following uracil-DNA glycosylase treatment, all cDNA underwent a first 18-cycle PCR with the universal primers M1SS and BC2_uni_R. The study's processing was this. For normalization, 1 million high-quality reads, each with a distinct molecular identifier, were randomly selected from each sample. Instead of being binned into consensus sequences, reads that shared molecular identifiers were thrown out. MiTCR, set to a Q25 quality threshold and the strictest error-elimination algorithm, was used for CDR3 identification, clonotype clustering and error correction. A nonparametric unseen species model using Euler transformation provided a lower-bound estimate of total TCR beta diversity. TCRdb took the public reads, trimmed them with fastp at Q25, ran MiXCR for clone calling and kept in-frame beta chains. Each entry merges the rows of one CDR3 protein and shows their most common DNA and genes. The authors' filters were not applied to this entry. This sample gives 1,300,000 or so distinct CDR3 sequences in total; approximately 59% of them show up just once. The ten largest account for roughly 7% of the sample.

The donors were roughly 39 Caucasian individuals from Russia, aged roughly 6 to 90 years, who were systemically healthy. Each donor gave ten milliliters of peripheral blood, collected into EDTA-treated Vacutainer tubes. Ficoll-Paque density-gradient centrifugation was used to isolate PBMCs, with at least 7 million per sample. Trizol reagent was used to extract total RNA from PBMCs, with at least 5.5 micrograms per sample. For every donor, flow cytometry on a PBMC aliquot measured the percentage of naive CD45RAhigh/CD27high T cells. The sequenced sample consisted of blood. The chain couples TRBV20-1 to TRBJ1-1; TRBD1 is a possible D gene, resting on 6 matching bases. This receptor was obtained from a young man in good health. The sequenced DNA: TGCAGTGTCCCAATCAAAGGACAGATAGGCCCGAAAACTGAAGCTTTCTTT. It translates to CSVPIKGQIGPKTEAFF.